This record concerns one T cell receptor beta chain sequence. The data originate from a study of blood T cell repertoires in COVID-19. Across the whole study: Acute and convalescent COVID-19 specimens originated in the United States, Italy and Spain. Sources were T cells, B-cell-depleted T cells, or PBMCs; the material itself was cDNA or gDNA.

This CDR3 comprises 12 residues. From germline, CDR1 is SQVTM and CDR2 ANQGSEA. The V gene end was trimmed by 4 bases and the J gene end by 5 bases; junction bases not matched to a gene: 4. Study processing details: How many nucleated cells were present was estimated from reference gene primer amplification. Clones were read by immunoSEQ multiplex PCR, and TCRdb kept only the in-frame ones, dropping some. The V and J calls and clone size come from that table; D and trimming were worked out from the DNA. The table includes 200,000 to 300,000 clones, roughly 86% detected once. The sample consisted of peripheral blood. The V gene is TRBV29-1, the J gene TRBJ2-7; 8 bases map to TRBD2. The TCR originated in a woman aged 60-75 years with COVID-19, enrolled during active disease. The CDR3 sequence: CSVGAGGDEQYF. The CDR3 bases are TGCAGCGTTGGGGCCGGGGGGGACGAGCAGTACTTC.